This entry lists 8 T cell receptor beta chains sequenced from one sample in a study of technical replicates of blood from a few donors. Clones were read by immunoSEQ multiplex PCR, and TCRdb kept only the in-frame ones, dropping some. The data hold about 48,000 clones, with 90% to 95% observed a single time. Material: PBMCs. These receptors all come from a human donor in good health. Some clones in this sample may be carry-over from other donors' samples.

This rearrangement joins TRBV5-3 to TRBJ1-1; 10 bases agree with TRBD1. TRBV5-3 is given ORF status, its function remaining uncertain. V lost 8 bases and J lost 5; bases outside the gene matches: 6. The CDR3 length is 13 residues. CDR3 protein: CARRDRGVTEAFF. The CDR3 DNA sequence: TGTGCCAGGCGGGACAGGGGAGTGACTGAAGCTTTCTTT.

This chain connects TRBV19 to TRBJ1-1; the D is unclear. This CDR3 is 14 amino acids long. Trimming pared 8 bases from V and 0 bases from J, leaving 13 bases between. In germline, CDR1 is LNHDA, CDR2 SQIVND (reference sequence). The CDR3 region has the DNA TGTGCCAGTGAAACCCCCGGGTTGAACACTGAAGCTTTCTTT. This sequence encodes CASETPGLNTEAFF.

The chain couples TRBV12-5 to TRBJ2-7; D remains ambiguous. V lost 7 bases and J 1 base, leaving 17 bases between the germline ends. The CDR3 totals 15 residues. Germline CDR1 reads LGHNT; CDR2 reads FRNRAP. Written as DNA, the CDR3 is TGTGCTAGTGTTCCGCCCCATTCGCGTTCCTACGAGCAGTACTTC. Translating it yields CASVPPHSRSYEQYF.

The chain uses TRBV5-1 and TRBJ1-1; maybe TRBD1 (6 bases). V was pared by 3 bases and J by 1 base, with 13 bases between. Germline V gene lookup returns CDR1 SGHRS and CDR2 YFSETQ. The CDR3 totals 15 residues. The CDR3 DNA follows: TGCGCCAGCAGCTCACAACAGGGCTCGAACACTGAAGCTTTCTTT. Its translation: CASSSQQGSNTEAFF.

The V and J genes are TRBV7-2 and TRBJ1-3; 8 nucleotides agree with TRBD1. V lost 5 bases to trimming and J lost 1 base; unmatched junction nucleotides: 10. CDR3 size: 17 residues. From germline, CDR1 is SGHTA and CDR2 FQGNSA. The CDR3 loop reads CASSLGGYRGSGNTIYF. The CDR3 region has the DNA TGTGCCAGCAGCCTAGGGGGGTACAGGGGGTCTGGAAACACCATATATTTT.

The rearrangement links TRBV9 to TRBJ1-6, with D unclear. This CDR3 spans 11 amino acids. Trimming removed 5 bases from V and 8 bases from J, with 5 bases in between. CDR1 SGDLS and CDR2 YYNGEE come from the germline V gene. The CDR3: CASSDYSPLHF. The CDR3 DNA reads TGTGCCAGCAGTGACTATTCACCCCTCCACTTT.

V usage is TRBV5-1 and J usage is TRBJ2-3; TRBD2 aligns across 13 bases. Germline-derived CDR1 and CDR2 are SGHRS and YFSETQ. This CDR3 has 16 amino acids. The ends lost 5 bases at V and 1 base at J; junction bases unmatched: 4. The CDR3 bases are TGCGCCAGCAGACCCGGGACTAGCGGGGGCACAGATACGCAGTATTTT. It yields the protein CASRPGTSGGTDTQYF. Drawing the rest from reference TRBV5-1 and TRBJ2-3, the complete variable domain is KAGVTQTPRYLIKTRGQQVTLSCSPISGHRSVSWYQQTPGQGLQFLFEYFSETQRNKGNFPGRFSGRQFSNSRSEMNVSTLELGDSALYLCASRPGTSGGTDTQYFGPGTRLTVL.

CDR3 sequence (DNA): TGTGCCAGTAGTATGGATCGGGGGACTGGCTACACCTTC. This encodes CASSMDRGTGYTF. The chain recombines TRBV19 with TRBJ1-2, with D tentatively TRBD1 (5 bases). Germline V gene data show CDR1 as LNHDA and CDR2 as SQIVND (reference sequence). The V end was cut by 3 bases, the J end by 7 bases, with 12 bases between. This CDR3 spans 13 amino acids.